This T cell receptor (beta chain) was sequenced for a study of shared clonotypes between healthy human individuals. All donors were healthy HIV-negative adults lacking recent acute infections or vaccinations. CD4+ cells underwent separation, giving CD45RA+ naive and CD45RA-negative memory subsets. Germline-derived CDR1 and CDR2 are GTSNPN and SVGIG (reference sequence). The CDR3 runs 15 residues. V lost 2 bases, J lost 12 bases, and 25 bases lay in between. As handled by the study authors: With immunoSEQ giving junction-only sequences and no quality scores, filtering differed. Profiling relied on immunoSEQ multiplex PCR, and the TCRdb table lists in-frame clones only, not all of them. The V and J calls and clone size were taken over from that table, and D and trimming were inferred from the DNA. The sample has approximately 1.1 million clones, about four fifths seen once. Points from the study as a whole: Clonotype sharing across donors was expected to vary with sequencing depth.

With respect to this clone: Its antigen is not known.

The receptor's source is a man aged 18 to 30 in good health. Some clones in this sample may be carry-over from other donors' samples. The V gene is TRBV30, the J gene TRBJ1-2, with D unclear. Sequencing was done on a sample of memory CD4+ T cells from PBMCs. The subset: CD45RA-negative fraction. This CDR3 is CAWSPLSSGTLAHTF. The DNA of the CDR3 is TGTGCCTGGAGTCCCCTCTCGTCAGGAACTCTGGCCCACACCTTC.